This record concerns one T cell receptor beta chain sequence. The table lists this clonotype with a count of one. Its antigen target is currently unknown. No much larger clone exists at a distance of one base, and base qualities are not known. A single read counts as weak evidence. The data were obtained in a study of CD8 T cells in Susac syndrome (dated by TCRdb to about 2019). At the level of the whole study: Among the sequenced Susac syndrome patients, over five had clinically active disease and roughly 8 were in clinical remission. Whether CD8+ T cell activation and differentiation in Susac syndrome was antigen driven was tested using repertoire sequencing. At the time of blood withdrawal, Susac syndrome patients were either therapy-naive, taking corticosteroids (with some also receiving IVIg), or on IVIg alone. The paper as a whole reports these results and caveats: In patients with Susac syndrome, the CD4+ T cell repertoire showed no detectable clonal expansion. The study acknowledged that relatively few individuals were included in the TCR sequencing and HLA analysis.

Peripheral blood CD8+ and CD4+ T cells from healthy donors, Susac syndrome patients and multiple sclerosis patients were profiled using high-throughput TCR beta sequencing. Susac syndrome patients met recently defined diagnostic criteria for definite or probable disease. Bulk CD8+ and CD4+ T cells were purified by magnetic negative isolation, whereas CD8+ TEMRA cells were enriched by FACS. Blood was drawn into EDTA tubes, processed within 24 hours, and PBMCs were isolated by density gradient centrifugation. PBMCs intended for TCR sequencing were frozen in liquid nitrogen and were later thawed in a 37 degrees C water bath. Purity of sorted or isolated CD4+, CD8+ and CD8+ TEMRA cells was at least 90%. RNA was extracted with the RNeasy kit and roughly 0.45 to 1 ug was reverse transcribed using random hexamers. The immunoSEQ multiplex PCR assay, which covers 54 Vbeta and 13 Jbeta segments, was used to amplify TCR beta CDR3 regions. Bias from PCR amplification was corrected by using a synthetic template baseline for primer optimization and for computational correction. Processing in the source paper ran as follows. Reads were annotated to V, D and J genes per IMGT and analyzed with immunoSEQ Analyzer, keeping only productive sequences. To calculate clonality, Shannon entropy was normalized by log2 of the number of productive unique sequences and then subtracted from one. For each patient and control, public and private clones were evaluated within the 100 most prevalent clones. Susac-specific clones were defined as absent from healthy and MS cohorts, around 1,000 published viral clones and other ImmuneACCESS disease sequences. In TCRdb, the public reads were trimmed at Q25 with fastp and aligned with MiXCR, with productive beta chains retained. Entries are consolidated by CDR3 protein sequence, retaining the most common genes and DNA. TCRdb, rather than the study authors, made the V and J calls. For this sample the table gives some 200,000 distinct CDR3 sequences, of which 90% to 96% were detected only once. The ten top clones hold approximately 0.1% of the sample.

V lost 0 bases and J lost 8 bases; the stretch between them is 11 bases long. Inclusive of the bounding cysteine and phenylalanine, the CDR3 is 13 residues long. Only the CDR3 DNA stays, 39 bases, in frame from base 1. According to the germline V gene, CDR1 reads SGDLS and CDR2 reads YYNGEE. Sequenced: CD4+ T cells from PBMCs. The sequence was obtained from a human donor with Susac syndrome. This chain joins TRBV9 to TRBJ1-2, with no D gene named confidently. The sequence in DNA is TGTGCCAGCAGCGTAGATTCGAAGTCCGGCTACACCTTC. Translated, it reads CASSVDSKSGYTF.